Presented here are 10 T cell receptor beta chains from one specimen sequenced in a study of regulatory T cells in long-lasting Graves disease. Construction of the TCR beta libraries employed iRepertoire HTBI primers in conjunction with Arm-PCR of CDR3 regions. TCRdb recomputed calls from the multiplex PCR reads with MiXCR, one row per CDR3 protein. The sample records 200,000 to 250,000 distinct CDR3 sequences, roughly 19% being singletons. Time point indicated: newly diagnosed GD, antithyroid drugs for less than 3 months. Making the TCR library involved RNA that had been extracted from PBMCs. The same data also contributed to another study, on T cells in Graves' hyperthyroidism and ophthalmopathy.

Sequenced material: peripheral blood mononuclear cells (PBMCs), taken at new diagnosis, from a patient treated with antithyroid drugs. These receptors were taken from a woman aged 30 to 39 with Graves disease.

This chain connects TRBV6-2 or TRBV6-3 to TRBJ2-7; 12 bases match TRBD2. Trimming at V came to 5 bases and at J to 3 bases, leaving 5 bases not matched to a gene. Germline V gene lookup returns CDR1 MNHEY and CDR2 SVGEGT. The CDR3 contains 15 residues. The CDR3 here is CASSPGTSGFYEQYF. The DNA for the CDR3 is TGTGCCAGCAGTCCCGGGACTAGCGGGTTCTACGAGCAGTACTTC.

The chain joins TRBV12-3 or TRBV12-4 to TRBJ1-1, with 10 bases matching TRBD1. The V gene end was trimmed by 5 bases and the J gene end by 4 bases; junction bases not matched to a gene: 4. The CDR3 has 14 residues. The CDR3 DNA reads as TGTGCCAGCAGTCCGACAGGGGGCCCCACTGAAGCTTTCTTT. It translates to CASSPTGGPTEAFF.

This clonotype was picked up many times. V and J are TRBV28 and TRBJ2-1; possible D gene TRBD2, 6 bases. V lost 4 bases and J 10 bases, leaving 11 bases between the germline ends. The germline gives CDR1 MDHEN, CDR2 SYDVKM. The CDR3 runs 12 residues. CDR3 protein: CASSSSLAEQFF. The CDR3 bases are TGTGCCAGCAGTTCCTCTCTAGCGGAGCAGTTCTTC. The full variable domain, with the rest looked up from reference TRBV28 and TRBJ2-1, is DVKVTQSSRYLVKRTGEKVFLECVQDMDHENMFWYRQDPGLGLRLIYFSYDVKMKEKGDIPEGYSVSREKKERFSLILESASTNQTSMYLCASSSSLAEQFFGPGTRLTVL.

This clonotype occurred many times. The rearrangement links TRBV2 to TRBJ1-1; TRBD1 matches 9 bases. Germline CDR1 is SNHLY and CDR2 is FYNNEI. The V segment lost 7 bases and the J segment 2 bases; nucleotides outside the gene matches: 2. The CDR3 loop spans 13 amino acids. CDR3 sequence reads: CASKTGGNTEAFF. CDR3 sequence (DNA): TGTGCCAGCAAGACAGGGGGAAACACTGAAGCTTTCTTT.

Ten or more counts support this clonotype. V gene TRBV6-5 combines with J gene TRBJ1-4; D is undetermined. V dropped 2 bases and J dropped 7 bases, with 14 bases sitting between them. Germline V lookup: CDR1 MNHEY, CDR2 SVGAGI. The CDR3 has 15 residues. Here the CDR3 reads CASSYQSPGREKLFF. In DNA form, the CDR3 reads TGTGCCAGCAGTTACCAATCCCCCGGGCGTGAAAAACTGTTTTTT.

J is TRBJ2-3 and V is TRBV29-1; D gene uncertain. This CDR3 is built from 14 residues. Germline V CDR1 and CDR2: SQVTM, ANQGSEA. V lost 6 bases and J 2 bases, leaving 15 bases between the germline ends. In DNA, the CDR3 is TGCAGCGTCGTCCCTGCAGAGATCACAGATACGCAGTATTTT. Amino acid sequence: CSVVPAEITDTQYF.

This clonotype appeared a few times. CDR3 DNA sequence: TGTGCCAGCAGCTTATCAGGGAGGGGTAATAGGGTGACCCAGTACTTC. This gives the protein CASSLSGRGNRVTQYF. V gene TRBV11-2 combines with J gene TRBJ2-5, with 7 bases identical to TRBD2. The length of the CDR3 is 16 residues. V shed 2 bases, J shed 7 bases, and the junction held 13 bases outside the gene matches. CDR1 is SGHAT, CDR2 FQNNGV, per germline.

At least ten counts were recorded for this clonotype. V usage is TRBV20-1 and J usage is TRBJ2-7, with D unclear. The CDR3 totals 14 residues. Looked up from germline, CDR1 is DFQATT and CDR2 is SNEGSKA (reference sequence). The ends were cut back, 5 bases at V and 2 bases at J, with 16 bases in the middle. CDR3: CSAPDHRGAYEQYF. CDR3 DNA sequence: TGCAGTGCTCCGGACCACAGAGGTGCCTACGAGCAGTACTTC.

This clonotype was seen repeatedly, ten times or more. This rearrangement joins TRBV12-3 or TRBV12-4 to TRBJ1-1; tentatively, D is TRBD1 (5 bases). V was trimmed by 6 bases and J by 2 bases, leaving 16 bases between them. This CDR3 is built from 15 residues. CDR3 DNA: TGTGCCAGCAGCCCGGACGAGGGGCCCAACACTGAAGCTTTCTTT. This gives the protein CASSPDEGPNTEAFF.

V usage is TRBV12-3 or TRBV12-4 and J usage is TRBJ2-5, with 7 nucleotides matching TRBD1. The CDR3 loop spans 13 amino acids. V was clipped by 8 bases and J by 1 base; unmatched bases: 4. The CDR3 bases are TGTGCCAGCGGTCGGGACAGCCAAGAGACCCAGTACTTC. It is translated as CASGRDSQETQYF.